Shown below are 29 T cell receptor beta chains from a single sample sequenced in a study of control samples from healthy donors and cancer patients. The data were produced by immunoSEQ multiplex PCR, yet TCRdb's version contains in-frame clones alone and is incomplete. The repertoire holds 65,000 to 100,000 clones, with roughly 89% as singletons. The sample was blood. These receptors were obtained from a man aged 45-65 years in good health.

V usage is TRBV4-1 and J usage is TRBJ1-4; TRBD1 might be the D (5 bases). This CDR3 is built from 15 residues. The germline V gene encodes CDR1 MGHRA and CDR2 YSYEKL. V dropped 3 bases and J dropped 3 bases, with 11 bases sitting between them. This CDR3 is CASSHGAGANEKLFF. The CDR3 DNA reads as TGCGCCAGCAGCCACGGGGCCGGGGCTAATGAAAAACTGTTTTTT.

The chain employs TRBV24-1 and TRBJ1-2; 7 bases agree with TRBD1. The CDR3 consists of 17 residues. V lost 3 bases and J lost 6; bases outside the gene matches: 15. Per the germline V gene, CDR1 is KGHDR and CDR2 is SFDVKD. CDR3 amino acids: CATSDPRQGVLGNGYTF. The CDR3 DNA reads as TGTGCCACCAGTGATCCTCGACAGGGAGTGTTGGGGAATGGCTACACCTTC.

The chain links TRBV5-1 to TRBJ1-1; D ambiguous. V was cut by 2 bases and J by 1 base, with 9 bases left in between. The CDR3 has 14 residues. Per the germline V gene, CDR1 is SGHRS and CDR2 is YFSETQ. The CDR3 nucleotides read TGCGCCAGCAGCTTTTACGAGCCGAACACTGAAGCTTTCTTT. This translates into CASSFYEPNTEAFF. The whole variable domain, filled in from reference TRBV5-1 and TRBJ1-1, reads KAGVTQTPRYLIKTRGQQVTLSCSPISGHRSVSWYQQTPGQGLQFLFEYFSETQRNKGNFPGRFSGRQFSNSRSEMNVSTLELGDSALYLCASSFYEPNTEAFFGQGTRLTVV.

The chain has TRBV5-4 and TRBJ1-4; 8 bases align to TRBD1. This CDR3 contains 17 residues. Trimming took 4 bases from V and 0 from J; bases not matched to a gene: 8. The germline V gene encodes CDR1 SGHNT and CDR2 YYREEE (reference sequence). DNA of the CDR3: TGTGCCAGCAGCGTCGACCTACAGGGGGCAACTAATGAAAAACTGTTTTTT. Its translation is CASSVDLQGATNEKLFF.

The sample holds one count of this clone. The CDR3 DNA reads TGCGCCAGCAGCTTGGGGACGCGGGACACCATATATTTT. Protein sequence: CASSLGTRDTIYF. The chain joins TRBV5-1 to TRBJ1-3, with unresolved D. Trimming took off 0 bases at V and 8 bases at J, with 9 bases between the two ends. In germline, CDR1 is SGHRS, CDR2 YFSETQ. The CDR3 length is 13 residues.

The chain employs TRBV10-2 and TRBJ2-3; perhaps D is TRBD1 or TRBD2 (6 bases each). The germline gives CDR1 WSHSY, CDR2 SAAADI. The CDR3 is made up of 14 amino acids. Trimming removed 2 bases at V and 5 bases at J, with 11 bases between. This CDR3 reads CASSERGAEDTQYF. CDR3 DNA sequence: TGCGCCAGCAGTGAGAGGGGGGCGGAAGATACGCAGTATTTT.

The CDR3 reads CASSLRGKTTNEKLFF. The CDR3 nucleotides are TGTGCCAGCAGCTTAAGAGGGAAAACAACTAATGAAAAACTGTTTTTT. This chain connects TRBV7-8 to TRBJ1-4; D unresolved. The CDR3 consists of 16 residues. Germline CDR1 SGHVS, CDR2 FQNEAQ. V was clipped by 2 bases and J by 0 bases, with 10 bases between them.

In its sample, this clone was seen a few times. The rearrangement joins TRBV2 to TRBJ2-2; 8 nucleotides align to TRBD1. Germline CDR1 is SNHLY and CDR2 is FYNNEI. The junction had 6 bases not matched to a gene; V was cut back by 6 bases and J by 6 bases. The CDR3 loop spans 14 amino acids. CDR3 bases: TGTGCCAGCAGAGGACAGGGTGGTTCCGGGGAGCTGTTTTTT. Translated, it gives CASRGQGGSGELFF.

CDR3 amino acids: CASSQEMGAGKGYTF. The CDR3 DNA follows: TGTGCCAGCAGCCAAGAAATGGGGGCGGGGAAGGGCTACACCTTC. V usage is TRBV14 and J usage is TRBJ1-2; a possible D gene is TRBD1 (6 bases). Deletions cut 0 bases from V and 8 bases from J, with 16 bases between. Germline loops: CDR1 SGHDN, CDR2 FVKESK. The CDR3 totals 15 residues.

The chain's CDR3 is CASSLELGNTEAFF. Written as DNA, the CDR3 is TGTGCCAGCAGCTTAGAGTTGGGGAACACTGAAGCTTTCTTT. V is TRBV7-9 and J is TRBJ1-1; D uncertain. Trimming left V 1 base short and J 1 base short, with 7 bases between. CDR3 length: 14 amino acids. Germline loops: CDR1 SEHNR, CDR2 FQNEAQ (reference sequence). Variable domain in full (rest from reference TRBV7-9 and TRBJ1-1): DTGVSQNPRHKITKRGQNVTFRCDPISEHNRLYWYRQTLGQGPEFLTYFQNEAQLEKSRLLSDRFSAERPKGSFSTLEIQRTEQGDSAMYLCASSLELGNTEAFFGQGTRLTVV.

The chain is built from TRBV5-5 and TRBJ1-1; D ambiguous. Germline V gene data show CDR1 as SGHKS and CDR2 as YYEKEE (reference sequence). With 0 bases removed from V and 1 base from J, the gap between germline ends came to 4 bases. The CDR3 runs to 13 residues. The CDR3 here is CASSLEGNTEAFF. The CDR3 coding sequence is TGTGCCAGCAGCTTGGAGGGGAACACTGAAGCTTTCTTT.

The J gene is TRBJ1-1, the V gene TRBV11-1, with 7 bases fitting TRBD1. CDR1 and CDR2 (germline): SGHAT, FQDESV (reference sequence). J lost 6 bases, V lost 5 bases, and 12 bases had no gene match. CDR3 length: 15 residues. The CDR3 DNA sequence: TGTGCCAGCAGCCGAACTTCAGGGGGTGTCTCTGAAGCTTTCTTT. Translation gives CASSRTSGGVSEAFF.

The V call is TRBV19, the J call TRBJ1-5; D gene ambiguous. CDR3 length equals 13 residues. V lost 8 bases, J lost 7 bases, and 15 bases lay in between. The germline V gene has CDR1 LNHDA and CDR2 SQIVND (reference sequence). The CDR3 protein is CASGSVTGQPQHF. Here the CDR3 DNA reads TGTGCCAGTGGGTCCGTAACGGGGCAGCCCCAGCATTTT.

The chain is built from TRBV11-3 and TRBJ2-2; D unresolved. The V and J ends lost 1 base and 6 bases respectively, with 12 bases between them. The germline gives CDR1 SGHNT, CDR2 YENEEA. The CDR3 runs 15 residues. CDR3 sequence reads: CASSLGPPAAGELFF. DNA for the CDR3: TGTGCCAGCAGCTTAGGGCCCCCAGCAGCCGGGGAGCTGTTTTTT.

This clone was recorded once. This chain joins TRBV5-5 and TRBJ1-1; no firm D call. The CDR3 has 13 residues. Germline loops: CDR1 SGHKS, CDR2 YYEKEE (reference sequence). Trimming left V 1 base short and J 1 base short, with 5 bases between. CDR3 sequence: CASSLYPNTEAFF. CDR3 coding DNA: TGTGCCAGCAGCTTGTACCCGAACACTGAAGCTTTCTTT.

J is TRBJ2-5 and V is TRBV6-1, with TRBD2 as a possible D gene (5 bases). V was pared by 2 bases and J by 7 bases, with 17 bases between. This CDR3 comprises 15 residues. Germline V CDR1 and CDR2: MNHNS, SASEGT. The CDR3, as DNA: TGTGCCAGCAGTGAATCCGGCCTTTCGGGGTCGACCCAGTACTTC. Amino acids: CASSESGLSGSTQYF.

This rearrangement joins TRBV3-1 (or the pseudogene TRBV3-2) to TRBJ2-7, with D possibly being TRBD1 or TRBD2 (5 bases each). CDR1 LGHDT and CDR2 YNNKEL come from the germline V gene (reference sequence). The CDR3 is 14 amino acids. V lost 5 bases and J lost 7, with 18 bases in between. DNA of the CDR3: TGTGCCAGCAGCGCCGGGACCCTAAGAGAGGAGCAGTACTTC. Amino acids: CASSAGTLREEQYF.

The chain uses TRBV5-5 and TRBJ2-2; the D gene could be TRBD1 or TRBD2 (5 bases each). Trimming removed 4 bases from V and 7 bases from J, with 11 bases in between. Germline V lookup: CDR1 SGHKS, CDR2 YYEKEE (reference sequence). The CDR3 has 13 residues. CDR3 residues: CASSLGTIGELFF. The CDR3 DNA sequence: TGTGCCAGCAGCCTCGGGACGATCGGGGAGCTGTTTTTT.

The chain is built from TRBV18 and TRBJ1-5, with 11 positions matching TRBD1. The V gene end was trimmed by 1 base and the J gene end by 4 bases; junction bases not matched to a gene: 3. Germline CDR1 and CDR2: KGHSH and LQKENI. This CDR3 contains 16 residues. CDR3 protein: CASSPLGQGGNQPQHF. CDR3 DNA sequence: TGTGCCAGCTCACCACTGGGACAGGGGGGAAATCAGCCCCAGCATTTT.

This clone has only a few counts. J is TRBJ1-5 and V is TRBV19, with D possibly being TRBD1 (6 bases). V was shortened by 7 bases and J by 2 bases, with 12 bases between the two germline ends. This CDR3 has 14 amino acids. In germline, CDR1 is LNHDA, CDR2 SQIVND (reference sequence). In DNA form, the CDR3 reads TGTGCCAGTAAGGGGAGACAGGGCAATCAGCCCCAGCATTTT. It encodes CASKGRQGNQPQHF.

The V and J genes are TRBV10-3 and TRBJ2-3, with D perhaps given as TRBD1 or TRBD2 (6 bases each). This CDR3 is built from 12 residues. Trimming took 10 bases from V and 3 from J, leaving 11 bases between them. CDR1 is ENHRY and CDR2 is SYGVKD in the germline V gene. As DNA, the CDR3 is TGTGCCACAAAAGGGGGGACAGATACGCAGTATTTT. As protein: CATKGGTDTQYF.

In the case of this clone: Other DNA sequences in the sample encode the same CDR3. The gene calls are TRBV5-1 and TRBJ1-1; D is unresolved. There are 14 residues in the CDR3. Germline values: CDR1 SGHRS, CDR2 YFSETQ. V lost 0 bases and J 1 base, leaving 7 bases between the germline ends. This CDR3 is CASSLGTANTEAFF. The CDR3 DNA follows: TGCGCCAGCAGCTTGGGGACCGCGAACACTGAAGCTTTCTTT.

The V gene is TRBV13, the J gene TRBJ2-4; tentative D call: TRBD1 (5 bases). The V end lost 3 bases, the J end lost 7 bases, and 10 bases lay between the germline ends. Germline loops: CDR1 PRHDT, CDR2 FYEKMQ (reference sequence). The CDR3 has 13 residues. The CDR3 spells CASSFQGLNIQYF. CDR3 sequence (DNA): TGTGCCAGCAGCTTTCAGGGTTTGAACATTCAGTACTTC. Filled out from reference TRBV13 and TRBJ2-4, the complete variable domain reads AAGVIQSPRHLIKEKRETATLKCYPIPRHDTVYWYQQGPGQDPQFLISFYEKMQSDKGSIPDRFSAQQFSDYHSELNMSSLELGDSALYFCASSFQGLNIQYFGAGTRLSVL.

V is TRBV7-2 and J is TRBJ2-3, with D uncertain. Germline values: CDR1 SGHTA, CDR2 FQGNSA. This CDR3 contains 12 residues. V lost 6 bases, J lost 2 bases, and 6 bases lay in between. CDR3 DNA sequence: TGTGCCAGCAGGCTTTCCACAGATACGCAGTATTTT. It codes for CASRLSTDTQYF.

The chain carries TRBV5-1 and TRBJ2-2, with 8 bases identical to TRBD2. Losses at the gene ends were 6 bases for V and 6 bases for J; bases not matched to a gene: 10. CDR1 is SGHRS, CDR2 YFSETQ, per germline. This CDR3 contains 15 residues. The CDR3 DNA is TGCGCCAGCAACCAAGGATACGGGGGGGCCGGGGAGCTGTTTTTT. Translating gives CASNQGYGGAGELFF.

This clone has only one observation. This rearrangement joins TRBV11-2 to TRBJ1-1, with 7 bases lining up with TRBD1. CDR1 and CDR2 (germline): SGHAT, FQNNGV. The CDR3 totals 14 residues. V shed 5 bases, J shed 10 bases, and the junction held 13 bases outside the gene matches. The CDR3 nucleotides are TGTGCCAGCAGCCCCCTGTCGACAGGGATAGGAGCTTTCTTT. Translation: CASSPLSTGIGAFF. The full variable domain, completed using reference TRBV11-2 and TRBJ1-1, is EAGVAQSPRYKIIEKRQSVAFWCNPISGHATLYWYQQILGQGPKLLIQFQNNGVVDDSQLPKDRFSAERLKGVDSTLKIQPAKLEDSAVYLCASSPLSTGIGAFFGQGTRLTVV.

This chain connects TRBV19 to TRBJ1-3; no clear D gene. Germline-derived CDR1 and CDR2 are LNHDA and SQIVND (reference sequence). The CDR3 sequence is 16 residues long. V shed 5 bases and J shed 3 bases, with 17 bases lying between them. Here the CDR3 reads CASSPAGRSSGNTIYF. CDR3 in DNA: TGTGCCAGTAGTCCGGCAGGTCGATCGAGTGGAAACACCATATATTTT.

The gene calls are TRBV10-2 and TRBJ1-5; D not resolved. CDR1 WSHSY and CDR2 SAAADI come from the germline V gene. This CDR3 spans 14 amino acids. The V and J ends lost 3 bases and 0 bases respectively, with 6 bases between them. This CDR3 reads CASSEGYSNQPQHF. The CDR3 nucleotides read TGCGCCAGCAGTGAAGGGTATAGCAATCAGCCCCAGCATTTT.

The chain carries TRBV9 and TRBJ1-2; 9 bases are a match to TRBD1. The CDR3 has 17 residues. Germline values: CDR1 SGDLS, CDR2 YYNGEE. The V segment lost 4 bases and the J segment 0 bases; nucleotides outside the gene matches: 10. CDR3 sequence (DNA): TGTGCCAGCAGCCCACCTATGACAGGGGGTGCTAACTATGGCTACACCTTC. Translation gives CASSPPMTGGANYGYTF. The complete variable domain, with remaining parts taken from reference TRBV9 and TRBJ1-2, reads DSGVTQTPKHLITATGQRVTLRCSPRSGDLSVYWYQQSLDQGLQFLIQYYNGEERAKGNILERFSAQQFPDLHSELNLSSLELGDSALYFCASSPPMTGGANYGYTFGSGTRLTVV.